The present T cell receptor beta chain was sequenced within a study of somatic mutations in cytotoxic T cells in rheumatoid arthritis. Study-wide context: Flow-sorting brought some V beta antibody-stained T-cell populations to nearly 100% purity, V beta1+ cells sequenced for TCRB among them.

The table came from immunoSEQ multiplex PCR; TCRdb's copy has only in-frame clones and leaves some out. The sample lists more than 15,000 clones, roughly 85% occurring once. In the case of this clone: Its target is unknown.

General observations from the study: For about an eighth of the roughly 60 patients, a single CD8+ clone accounted for more than 20% of CD8+ cells.

The investigators isolated CD4+ and CD8+ cells by positive magnetic bead selection and checked their purity by flow cytometry. The receptor was derived from a woman aged 35 to 49 with rheumatoid arthritis. The source material was CD8+ T cells sorted from blood.

As DNA, the CDR3 is TGTGCCAGCAGCTCAAAGCAGACTTTGGACGAGCAGTACTTC. This codes for CASSSKQTLDEQYF. The gene calls are TRBV7-9 and TRBJ2-7; D not certain. V was pared by 4 bases and J by 5 bases, with 15 bases between. Germline V gene lookup returns CDR1 SEHNR and CDR2 FQNEAQ (reference sequence). The CDR3 has 14 residues.